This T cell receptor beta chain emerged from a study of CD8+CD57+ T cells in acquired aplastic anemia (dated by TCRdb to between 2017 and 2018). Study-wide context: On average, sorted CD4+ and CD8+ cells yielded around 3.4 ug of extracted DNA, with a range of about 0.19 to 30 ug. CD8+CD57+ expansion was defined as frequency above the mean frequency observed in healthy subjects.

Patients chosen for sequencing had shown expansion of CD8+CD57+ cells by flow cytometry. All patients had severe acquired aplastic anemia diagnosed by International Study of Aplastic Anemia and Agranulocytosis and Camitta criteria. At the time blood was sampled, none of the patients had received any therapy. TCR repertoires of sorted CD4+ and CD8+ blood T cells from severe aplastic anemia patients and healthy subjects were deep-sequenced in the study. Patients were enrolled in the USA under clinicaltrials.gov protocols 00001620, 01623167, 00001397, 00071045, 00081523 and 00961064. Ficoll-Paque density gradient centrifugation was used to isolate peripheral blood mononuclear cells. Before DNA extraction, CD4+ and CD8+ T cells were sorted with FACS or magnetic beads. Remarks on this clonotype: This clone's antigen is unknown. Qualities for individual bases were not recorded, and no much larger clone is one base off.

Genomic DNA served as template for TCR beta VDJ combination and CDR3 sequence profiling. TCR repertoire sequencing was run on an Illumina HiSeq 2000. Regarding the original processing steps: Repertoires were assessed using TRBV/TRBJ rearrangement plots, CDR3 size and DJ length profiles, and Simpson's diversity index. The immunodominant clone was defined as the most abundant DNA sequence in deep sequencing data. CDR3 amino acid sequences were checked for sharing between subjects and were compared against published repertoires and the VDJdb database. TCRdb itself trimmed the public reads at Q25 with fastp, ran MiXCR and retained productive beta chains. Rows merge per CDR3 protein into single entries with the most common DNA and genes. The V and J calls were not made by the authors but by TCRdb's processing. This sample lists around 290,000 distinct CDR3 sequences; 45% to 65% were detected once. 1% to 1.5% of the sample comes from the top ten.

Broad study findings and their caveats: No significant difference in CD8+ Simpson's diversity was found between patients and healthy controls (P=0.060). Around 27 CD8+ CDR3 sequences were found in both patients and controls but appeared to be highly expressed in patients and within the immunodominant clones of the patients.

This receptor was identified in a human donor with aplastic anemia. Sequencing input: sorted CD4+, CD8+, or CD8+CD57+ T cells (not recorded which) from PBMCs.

The CDR3 region has the sequence CASSLIGTGGYGYTF. The DNA is as follows: TGTGCCAGCAGCTTAATTGGGACAGGAGGTTATGGCTACACCTTC. The chain is made from TRBV7-2 and TRBJ1-2, and 8 junctional nucleotides match TRBD1. Looking up the germline V gene yields CDR1 SGHTA and CDR2 FQGNSA. Trimming leaves V shorter by 2 bases and J shorter by 5 bases, with the junction holding 7 bases beyond the gene matches. Spanning cysteine to phenylalanine, the CDR3 consists of 15 amino acids. Kept here is only the CDR3 DNA, which spans 45 bases and is read in frame from base 1.